What follows are 3 T cell receptor beta chains derived from one specimen sequenced in a study of T cell changes during pregnancy in multiple sclerosis. Sequenced by immunoSEQ multiplex PCR; TCRdb stores in-frame clones only, minus some. The sample yields around 33,000 clones, around 90% seen once. The specimen was CD8+ T cells from peripheral blood mononuclear cells, collected before pregnancy. The source is a female donor with multiple sclerosis, enrolled in a pregnancy study.

The V call is TRBV5-1, the J call TRBJ2-1, with 9 bases identical to TRBD2. The J segment lost 6 bases and the V segment lost 0 bases, leaving 4 bases of the junction unmatched. There are 15 residues in the CDR3. Germline V gene data show CDR1 as SGHRS and CDR2 as YFSETQ. The CDR3 loop is CASSLEGGGGNEQFF. Written as DNA, the CDR3 is TGCGCCAGCAGCTTGGAAGGCGGGGGGGGCAATGAGCAGTTCTTC. The full variable domain, rest sourced from reference TRBV5-1 and TRBJ2-1, is KAGVTQTPRYLIKTRGQQVTLSCSPISGHRSVSWYQQTPGQGLQFLFEYFSETQRNKGNFPGRFSGRQFSNSRSEMNVSTLELGDSALYLCASSLEGGGGNEQFFGPGTRLTVL.

V usage is TRBV29-1 and J usage is TRBJ1-2, with D unresolved. The CDR3 spans 15 residues. Per the germline V gene, CDR1 is SQVTM and CDR2 is ANQGSEA. Trimming left V 0 bases short and J 2 bases short, with 13 bases between. In nucleotides, the CDR3 is TGCAGCGTTGAAGATTGGCGGGGAATAAACTATGGCTACACCTTC. It codes for CSVEDWRGINYGYTF.

This chain joins TRBV7-9 and TRBJ2-1, with no clear D. Germline loops: CDR1 SEHNR, CDR2 FQNEAQ (reference sequence). The CDR3 runs to 13 residues. V dropped 2 bases and J dropped 6 bases, with 8 bases sitting between them. CDR3 nucleotide sequence: TGTGCCAGCAGCTTACCGGGTCTCAATGAGCAGTTCTTC. Its protein is CASSLPGLNEQFF.